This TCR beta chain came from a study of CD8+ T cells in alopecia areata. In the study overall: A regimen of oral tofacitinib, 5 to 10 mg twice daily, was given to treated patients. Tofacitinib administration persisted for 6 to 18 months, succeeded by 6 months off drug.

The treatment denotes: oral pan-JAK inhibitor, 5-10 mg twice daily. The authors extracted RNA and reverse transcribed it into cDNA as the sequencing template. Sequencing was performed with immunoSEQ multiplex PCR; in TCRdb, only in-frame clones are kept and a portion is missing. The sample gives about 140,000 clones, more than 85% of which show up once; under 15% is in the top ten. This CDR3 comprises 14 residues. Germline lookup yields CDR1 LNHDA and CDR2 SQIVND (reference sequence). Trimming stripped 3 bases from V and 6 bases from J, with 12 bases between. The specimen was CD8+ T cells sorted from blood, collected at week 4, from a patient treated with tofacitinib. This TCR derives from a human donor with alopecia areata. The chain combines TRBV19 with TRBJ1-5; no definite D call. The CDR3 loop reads CASSMGGIFQPQHF. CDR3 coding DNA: TGTGCCAGTAGTATGGGAGGGATTTTTCAGCCCCAGCATTTT.